These T cell receptor beta chains were read from a single sample in a study of T cells after posttransplantation cyclophosphamide. TCRdb keeps only in-frame clones here, not all; method: immunoSEQ multiplex PCR. The sample lists 20,000 or so clones, roughly 90% occurring once. Sequences were derived from PBMCs, sampled after allogeneic stem cell transplant with posttransplant cyclophosphamide. The source is a female patient in her thirties or forties who received an allogeneic stem cell transplant from an unrelated donor, was CMV-positive, and had no GVHD. Some T cells could come from the graft donor. Each CDR3 is given with its conserved first and last residue. A D gene is named only where the DNA matches it firmly. Some rows mark clone size as missing; the rest say once, few, many or name a class of expanded clone.

-	TRBV27	-	TRBJ2-2	CASSLDWDSSGELFF	TGTGCCAGCAGTTTAGATTGGGACTCCTCCGGGGAGCTGTTTTTT
-	TRBV9	-	TRBJ2-7	CASSVAAGEGYEQYF	TGTGCCAGCAGCGTAGCGGCAGGGGAGGGTTACGAGCAGTACTTC
-	TRBV30	-	TRBJ2-7	CAWSVGADETYEQYF	TGTGCCTGGAGTGTAGGGGCAGATGAAACCTACGAGCAGTACTTC
TRBD1	TRBV10-3	-	TRBJ1-1	CAISGYRGSGTEAFF	TGTGCCATCAGTGGCTACAGGGGGTCCGGCACTGAAGCTTTCTTT
-	TRBV6-1	-	TRBJ2-2	CASSVLPRTGELFF	TGTGCCAGCAGTGTACTCCCCCGAACCGGGGAGCTGTTTTTT
-	TRBV2	few	TRBJ1-5	CASEPGVNQPQHF	TGTGCCAGCGAGCCAGGGGTCAATCAGCCCCAGCATTTT
TRBD2	TRBV10-2	-	TRBJ2-5	CASSEGRVGQETQYF	TGCGCCAGCAGTGAGGGGAGGGTTGGCCAAGAGACCCAGTACTTC
-	TRBV6-5	-	TRBJ1-1	CASSRRLAGTEAFF	TGTGCCAGCAGTCGACGTTTAGCGGGCACTGAAGCTTTCTTT
-	TRBV6-5	-	TRBJ2-5	CASSYSSGLQETQYF	TGTGCCAGCAGTTACTCGAGTGGGCTCCAAGAGACCCAGTACTTC
TRBD1	TRBV12-5	few	TRBJ2-2	CASGLGQGATGELFF	TGTGCTAGTGGACTCGGACAGGGGGCCACCGGGGAGCTGTTTTTT
TRBD1	TRBV27	-	TRBJ1-1	CASSFSAGGAGTEAFF	TGTGCCAGCAGTTTCTCTGCAGGGGGCGCGGGTACTGAAGCTTTCTTT
-	TRBV6-5	-	TRBJ1-1	CASSYRRRSGRTEAFF	TGTGCCAGCAGTTACCGCCGACGATCAGGTAGGACTGAAGCTTTCTTT
TRBD2	TRBV23-1	-	TRBJ2-2	CASSPRTSYAGELFF	TGCGCCAGCAGTCCACGGACTAGTTATGCCGGGGAGCTGTTTTTT
TRBD2	TRBV5-4	-	TRBJ2-3	CASSLEGAGADTQYF	TGTGCCAGCAGCTTGGAAGGGGCGGGGGCAGATACGCAGTATTTT
-	TRBV27	-	TRBJ2-1	CASASWVAANEQFF	TGTGCCAGCGCCTCCTGGGTAGCGGCTAATGAGCAGTTCTTC
-	TRBV4-2	-	TRBJ1-4	CASSQEEGDREKLFF	TGTGCCAGCAGCCAAGAAGAGGGGGATCGGGAAAAACTGTTTTTT
-	TRBV9	medium-sized	TRBJ2-7	CASGLGGGNGYEQYF	TGTGCCAGCGGACTTGGCGGAGGGAATGGCTACGAGCAGTACTTC
-	TRBV19	-	TRBJ2-5	CASSIGSRSQETQYF	TGTGCCAGTAGTATTGGGAGCAGGAGCCAGGAGACCCAGTACTTC
-	TRBV18	-	TRBJ2-6	CASSQGSGANVLTF	TGTGCCAGCTCCCAGGGCTCTGGGGCCAACGTCCTGACTTTC
TRBD1	TRBV30	-	TRBJ1-2	CAWTPGTVYGYTF	TGTGCCTGGACCCCCGGGACAGTCTATGGCTACACCTTC
TRBD1	TRBV5-4	once	TRBJ2-5	CASSWGDRSQETQYF	TGTGCCAGCAGCTGGGGGGACAGGTCGCAAGAGACCCAGTACTTC
-	TRBV19	-	TRBJ2-2	CATRPGANTGELFF	TGTGCCACCAGACCGGGAGCGAACACCGGGGAGCTGTTTTTT
TRBD1	TRBV27	medium-sized	TRBJ2-1	CASSLWTGGNEQFF	TGTGCCAGCAGTCTGTGGACAGGGGGCAATGAGCAGTTCTTC
-	TRBV30	-	TRBJ2-7	CAWSYGGYYEQYF	TGTGCCTGGAGCTATGGGGGGTACTACGAGCAGTACTTC
-	TRBV27	-	TRBJ2-7	CASTLDEQYF	TGTGCCAGCACCCTTGACGAGCAGTACTTC
TRBD2	TRBV6-1	-	TRBJ2-7	CASSGAPGLSDEQYF	TGTGCCAGCAGTGGAGCTCCGGGACTATCCGACGAGCAGTACTTC
-	TRBV6-5	-	TRBJ1-1	CASSPLINTEAFF	TGTGCCAGCAGTCCACTAATTAACACTGAAGCTTTCTTT
-	TRBV5-6	-	TRBJ2-2	CASSPGLFRVNTGELFF	TGTGCCAGCAGCCCAGGTCTTTTCAGGGTGAACACCGGGGAGCTGTTTTTT
-	TRBV7-3	-	TRBJ1-1	CASSLRGENTEAFF	TGTGCCAGCAGCTTACGTGGAGAGAACACTGAAGCTTTCTTT
TRBD2	TRBV9	few	TRBJ2-3	CASSFTPGLAGEDTQYF	TGTGCCAGCAGTTTTACACCGGGACTAGCGGGGGAGGATACGCAGTATTTT
TRBD1	TRBV28	-	TRBJ2-5	CASSLEGQGASEQYF	TGTGCCAGCAGTTTAGAGGGACAGGGGGCGAGTGAGCAGTACTTC
-	TRBV5-6	once	TRBJ2-2	CASSRGGVTGELFF	TGTGCCAGCAGCAGAGGGGGGGTCACCGGGGAGCTGTTTTTT
TRBD1	TRBV19	-	TRBJ1-1	CASSIAGQVYMNTEAFF	TGTGCCAGTAGTATCGCCGGACAGGTATATATGAACACTGAAGCTTTCTTT
TRBD2	TRBV7-6	-	TRBJ2-1	CASSLLAGAGSYNEQFF	TGTGCCAGCAGCTTACTAGCGGGGGCCGGCTCCTACAATGAGCAGTTCTTC
-	TRBV30	-	TRBJ1-2	CALQGMNYGYTF	TGTGCCTTACAGGGAATGAACTATGGCTACACCTTC
-	TRBV4-3	-	TRBJ2-7	CASSQEDGPYEQYF	TGCGCCAGCAGCCAGGAGGACGGTCCCTACGAGCAGTACTTC
-	TRBV29-1	once	TRBJ1-2	CSVVDTSHYGYTF	TGCAGCGTTGTAGACACTTCCCACTATGGCTACACCTTC